This T cell receptor (beta chain) was recovered during a study of blood T cell repertoires in COVID-19. Assay used: immunoSEQ multiplex PCR; TCRdb lists only in-frame clones, some missing. The sample includes roughly 56,000 clones, around 85% seen only once; the top ten take more than 12%. The CDR3 length is 15 residues. The germline V gene encodes CDR1 SGDLS and CDR2 YYNGEE. J was trimmed by 4 bases and V by 3 bases; bases with no gene match: 3. Sequencing was carried out using peripheral blood. The TCR sequence derives from a human donor in a cohort sampled during active COVID-19. The V and J genes are TRBV9 and TRBJ1-4; 10 bases map to TRBD1. The CDR3 protein is CASSEGTGVNEKLFF. CDR3 DNA: TGTGCCAGCAGCGAGGGGACAGGGGTTAATGAAAAACTGTTTTTT.